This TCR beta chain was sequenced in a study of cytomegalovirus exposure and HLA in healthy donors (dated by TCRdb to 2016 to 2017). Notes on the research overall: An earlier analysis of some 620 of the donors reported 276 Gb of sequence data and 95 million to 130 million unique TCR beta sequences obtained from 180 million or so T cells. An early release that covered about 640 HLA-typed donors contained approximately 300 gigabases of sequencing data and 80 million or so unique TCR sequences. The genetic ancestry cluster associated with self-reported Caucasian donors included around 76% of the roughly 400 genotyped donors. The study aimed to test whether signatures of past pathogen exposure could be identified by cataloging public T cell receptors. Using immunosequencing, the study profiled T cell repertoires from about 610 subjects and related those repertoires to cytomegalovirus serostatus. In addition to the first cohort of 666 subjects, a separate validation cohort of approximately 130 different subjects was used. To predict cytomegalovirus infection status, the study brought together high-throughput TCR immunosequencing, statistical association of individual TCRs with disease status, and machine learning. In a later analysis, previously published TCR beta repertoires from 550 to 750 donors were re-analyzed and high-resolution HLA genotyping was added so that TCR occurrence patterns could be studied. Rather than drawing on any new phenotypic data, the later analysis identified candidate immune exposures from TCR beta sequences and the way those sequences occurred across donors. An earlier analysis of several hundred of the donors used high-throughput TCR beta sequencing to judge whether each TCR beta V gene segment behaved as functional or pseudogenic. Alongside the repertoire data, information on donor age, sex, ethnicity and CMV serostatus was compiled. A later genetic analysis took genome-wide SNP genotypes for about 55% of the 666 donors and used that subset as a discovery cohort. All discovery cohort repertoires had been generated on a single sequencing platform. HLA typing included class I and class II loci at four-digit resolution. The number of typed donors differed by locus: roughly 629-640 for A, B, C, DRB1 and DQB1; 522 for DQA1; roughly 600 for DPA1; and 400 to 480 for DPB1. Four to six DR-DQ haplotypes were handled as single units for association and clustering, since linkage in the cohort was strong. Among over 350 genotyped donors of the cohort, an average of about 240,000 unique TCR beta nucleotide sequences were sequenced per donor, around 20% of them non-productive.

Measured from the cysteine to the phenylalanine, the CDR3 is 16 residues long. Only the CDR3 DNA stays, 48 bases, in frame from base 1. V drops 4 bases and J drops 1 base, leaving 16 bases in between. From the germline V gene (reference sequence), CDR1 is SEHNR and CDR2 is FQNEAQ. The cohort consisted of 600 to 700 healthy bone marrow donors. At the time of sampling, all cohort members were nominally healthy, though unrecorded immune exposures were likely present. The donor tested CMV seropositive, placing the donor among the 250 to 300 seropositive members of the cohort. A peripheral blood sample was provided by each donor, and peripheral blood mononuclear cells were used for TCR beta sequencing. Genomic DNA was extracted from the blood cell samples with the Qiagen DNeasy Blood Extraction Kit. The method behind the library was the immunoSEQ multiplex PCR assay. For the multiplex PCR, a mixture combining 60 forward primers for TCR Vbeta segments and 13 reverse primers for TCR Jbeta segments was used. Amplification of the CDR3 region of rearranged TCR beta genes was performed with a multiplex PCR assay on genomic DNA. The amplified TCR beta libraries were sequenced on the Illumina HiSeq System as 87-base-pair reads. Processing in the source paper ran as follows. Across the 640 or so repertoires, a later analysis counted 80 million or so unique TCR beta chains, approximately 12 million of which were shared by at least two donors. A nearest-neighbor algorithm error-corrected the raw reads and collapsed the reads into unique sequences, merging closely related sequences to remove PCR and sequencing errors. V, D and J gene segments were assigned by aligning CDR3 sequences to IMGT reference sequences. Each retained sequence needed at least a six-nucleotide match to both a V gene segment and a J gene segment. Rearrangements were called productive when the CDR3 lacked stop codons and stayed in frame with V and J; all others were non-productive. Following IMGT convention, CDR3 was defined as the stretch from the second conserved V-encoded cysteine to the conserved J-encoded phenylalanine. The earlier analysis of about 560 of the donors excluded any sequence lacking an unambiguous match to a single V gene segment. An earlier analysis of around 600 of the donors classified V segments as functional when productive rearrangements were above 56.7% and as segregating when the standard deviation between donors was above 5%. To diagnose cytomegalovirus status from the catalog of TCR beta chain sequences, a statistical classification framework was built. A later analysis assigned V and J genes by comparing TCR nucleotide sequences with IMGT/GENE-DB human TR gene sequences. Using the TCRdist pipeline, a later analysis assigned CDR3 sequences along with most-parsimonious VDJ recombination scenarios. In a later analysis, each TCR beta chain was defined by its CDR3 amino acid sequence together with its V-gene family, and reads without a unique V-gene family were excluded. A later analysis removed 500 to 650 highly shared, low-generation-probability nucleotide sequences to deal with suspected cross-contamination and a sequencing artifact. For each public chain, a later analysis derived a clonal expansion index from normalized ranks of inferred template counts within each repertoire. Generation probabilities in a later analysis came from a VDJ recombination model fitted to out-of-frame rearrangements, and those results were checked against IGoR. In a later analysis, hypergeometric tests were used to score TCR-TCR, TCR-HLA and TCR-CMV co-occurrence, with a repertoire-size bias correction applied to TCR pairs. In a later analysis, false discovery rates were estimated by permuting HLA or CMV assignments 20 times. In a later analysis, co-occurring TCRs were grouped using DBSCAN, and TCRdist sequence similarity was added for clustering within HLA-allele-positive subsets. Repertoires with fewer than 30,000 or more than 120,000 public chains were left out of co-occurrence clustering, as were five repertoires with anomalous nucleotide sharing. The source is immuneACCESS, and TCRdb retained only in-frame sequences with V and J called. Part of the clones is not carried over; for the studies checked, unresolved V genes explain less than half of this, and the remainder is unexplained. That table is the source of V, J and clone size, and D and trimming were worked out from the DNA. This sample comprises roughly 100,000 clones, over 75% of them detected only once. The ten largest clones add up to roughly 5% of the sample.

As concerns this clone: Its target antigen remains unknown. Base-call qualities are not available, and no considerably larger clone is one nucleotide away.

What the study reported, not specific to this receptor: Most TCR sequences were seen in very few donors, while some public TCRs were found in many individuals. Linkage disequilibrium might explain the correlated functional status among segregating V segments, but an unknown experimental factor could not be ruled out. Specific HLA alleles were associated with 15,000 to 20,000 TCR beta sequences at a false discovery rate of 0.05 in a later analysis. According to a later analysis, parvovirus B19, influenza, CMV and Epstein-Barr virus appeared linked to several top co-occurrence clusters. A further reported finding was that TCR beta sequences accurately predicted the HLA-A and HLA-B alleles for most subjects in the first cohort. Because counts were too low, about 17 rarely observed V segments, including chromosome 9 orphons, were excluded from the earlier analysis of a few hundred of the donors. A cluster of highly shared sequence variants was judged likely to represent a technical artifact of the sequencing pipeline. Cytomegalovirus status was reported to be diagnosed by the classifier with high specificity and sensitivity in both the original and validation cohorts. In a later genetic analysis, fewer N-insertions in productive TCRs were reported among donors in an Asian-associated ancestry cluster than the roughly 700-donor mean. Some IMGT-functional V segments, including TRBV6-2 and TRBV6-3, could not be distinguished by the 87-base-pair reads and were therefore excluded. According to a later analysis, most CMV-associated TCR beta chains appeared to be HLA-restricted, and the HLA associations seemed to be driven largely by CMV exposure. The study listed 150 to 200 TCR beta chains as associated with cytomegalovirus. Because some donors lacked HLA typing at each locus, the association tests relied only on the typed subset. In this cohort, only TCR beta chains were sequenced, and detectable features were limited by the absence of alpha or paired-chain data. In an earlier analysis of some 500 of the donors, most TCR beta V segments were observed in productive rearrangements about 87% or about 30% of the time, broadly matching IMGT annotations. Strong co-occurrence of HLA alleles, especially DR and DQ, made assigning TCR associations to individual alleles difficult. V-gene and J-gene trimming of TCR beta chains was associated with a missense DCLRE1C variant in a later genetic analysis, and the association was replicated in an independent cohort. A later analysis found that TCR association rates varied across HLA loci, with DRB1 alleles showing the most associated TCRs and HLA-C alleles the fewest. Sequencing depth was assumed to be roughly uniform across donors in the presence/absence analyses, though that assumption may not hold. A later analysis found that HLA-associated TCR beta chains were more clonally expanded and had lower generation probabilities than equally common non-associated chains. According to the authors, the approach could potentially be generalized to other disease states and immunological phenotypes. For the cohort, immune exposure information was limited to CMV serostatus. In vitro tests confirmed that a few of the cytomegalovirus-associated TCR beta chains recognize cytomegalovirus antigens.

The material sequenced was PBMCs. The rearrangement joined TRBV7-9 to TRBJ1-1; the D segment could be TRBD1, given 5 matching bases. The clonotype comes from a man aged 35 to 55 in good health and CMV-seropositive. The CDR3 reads CASSSSSGSPNTEAFF. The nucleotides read TGTGCCAGCAGCTCCAGTTCAGGGTCCCCGAACACTGAAGCTTTCTTT.